This passage covers 13 T cell receptor beta chains from one sample sequenced in a study of cytomegalovirus exposure and HLA in healthy donors. PCR employed 60 Vbeta and 13 Jbeta primers. The data were produced by immunoSEQ multiplex PCR, yet TCRdb's version contains in-frame clones alone and is incomplete. The sample includes fewer than 180,000 clones, approximately 85% of them seen just once. Material for sequencing was PBMCs. The receptors originated from a man aged 50 to 59 in good health and CMV-seropositive.

This clone appeared a single time. This CDR3 reads CASSPLQGGQPQHF. The CDR3 region has the DNA TGCGCCAGCAGCCCATTGCAGGGTGGTCAGCCCCAGCATTTT. The rearrangement joins TRBV5-1 to TRBJ1-5; a possible D gene is TRBD1 (5 bases). Germline-derived CDR1 and CDR2 are SGHRS and YFSETQ. Between the trimmed V and J ends, which lost 4 bases and 6 bases, there was a span of 14 bases. The CDR3 length is 14 residues.

This sequence joins TRBV19 and TRBJ2-7; tentatively, D is TRBD1 (6 bases). CDR1 and CDR2 from the germline V gene are LNHDA and SQIVND (reference sequence). V was clipped by 5 bases and J by 2 bases, with 10 bases between them. This CDR3 contains 13 residues. The CDR3: CASSEGQTYEQYF. The CDR3 coding sequence is TGTGCCAGTAGTGAGGGACAAACCTACGAGCAGTACTTC.

The V gene is TRBV19, the J gene TRBJ2-7; 8 positions agree with TRBD1. With 6 bases clipped from V and 2 bases from J, the junction kept 6 bases outside the gene matches. The CDR3 has 14 residues. CDR1 LNHDA and CDR2 SQIVND come from the germline V gene (reference sequence). Written as DNA, the CDR3 is TGTGCCAGTAGCTCCCAGGGGGCGGCCTACGAGCAGTACTTC. Its protein product is CASSSQGAAYEQYF. The whole variable domain, remainder taken from reference TRBV19 and TRBJ2-7, is DGGITQSPKYLFRKEGQNVTLSCEQNLNHDAMYWYRQDPGQGLRLIYYSQIVNDFQKGDIAEGYSVSREKKESFPLTVTSAQKNPTAFYLCASSSQGAAYEQYFGPGTRLTVT.

This clone came up once. V and J are TRBV5-6 and TRBJ2-3; TRBD2 agrees at 8 bases. CDR3 length: 14 residues. V dropped 5 bases and J dropped 3; count of bases not matched to a gene: 5. Germline V gene lookup returns CDR1 SGHDT and CDR2 YYEEEE. In DNA, the CDR3 is TGTGCCAGCAGGCGACTAGCGCAGACAGATACGCAGTATTTT. This encodes CASRRLAQTDTQYF. Based on the CDR3 plus reference TRBV5-6 and TRBJ2-3, the full variable domain is DAGVTQSPTHLIKTRGQQVTLRCSPKSGHDTVSWYQQALGQGPQFIFQYYEEEERQRGNFPDRFSGHQFPNYSSELNVNALLLGDSALYLCASRRLAQTDTQYFGPGTRLTVL.

This chain uses TRBV5-1 with TRBJ2-2; the D gene is possibly TRBD1 (5 bases). The CDR3 consists of 15 residues. Germline CDR1 SGHRS, CDR2 YFSETQ. Between the trimmed V and J ends, which lost 4 bases and 1 base, there was a span of 11 bases. The DNA for the CDR3 is TGCGCCAGCAGCCTAAGACAGCTGAACACCGGGGAGCTGTTTTTT. It encodes CASSLRQLNTGELFF. Using reference TRBV5-1 and TRBJ2-2 for the parts outside the CDR3, the full variable domain is KAGVTQTPRYLIKTRGQQVTLSCSPISGHRSVSWYQQTPGQGLQFLFEYFSETQRNKGNFPGRFSGRQFSNSRSEMNVSTLELGDSALYLCASSLRQLNTGELFFGEGSRLTVL.

The chain has TRBV5-1 and TRBJ2-7; 9 nucleotides align to TRBD2. Losses at the gene ends were 3 bases for V and 1 base for J; bases not matched to a gene: 5. Germline V gives CDR1 SGHRS, CDR2 YFSETQ. The CDR3 loop spans 15 amino acids. Here the CDR3 DNA reads TGCGCCAGCAGCTCCCAGACTAGCGGATCCTACGAGCAGTACTTC. This encodes CASSSQTSGSYEQYF.

The V call is TRBV6-5, the J call TRBJ1-3, with D unresolved. CDR1 and CDR2 from the germline V gene are MNHEY and SVGAGI. CDR3 length: 15 residues. V was cut by 0 bases and J by 4 bases, with 10 bases left in between. As DNA, the CDR3 is TGTGCCAGCAGTTACTCGCGGTTCCCCGGAAACACCATATATTTT. Translating it yields CASSYSRFPGNTIYF.

This clone appeared a few times. The V gene is TRBV2, the J gene TRBJ2-3, with D maybe TRBD2 (7 bases). Germline CDR1 and CDR2: SNHLY and FYNNEI. Between the trimmed V and J ends, which lost 1 base and 4 bases, there was a span of 12 bases. The CDR3 is 15 amino acids. The CDR3 nucleotides are TGTGCCAGCAGTGAAGACAGGGCGGGAGCAGATACGCAGTATTTT. Its translation is CASSEDRAGADTQYF.

Concerning this clone itself: The identical CDR3 is also encoded by other nucleotide sequences in the sample. The CDR3 DNA is TGTGCCAGTAGCATCGCGCCAGGGGGCAACTATGGCTACACCTTC. Protein: CASSIAPGGNYGYTF. V is TRBV19 and J is TRBJ1-2, with 8 bases identical to TRBD1. CDR3 length: 15 amino acids. Germline loops: CDR1 LNHDA, CDR2 SQIVND (reference sequence). The V and J ends lost 6 bases and 2 bases, in that order; junction bases with no gene match: 8.

The chain is built from TRBV28 and TRBJ2-7; D may be TRBD2 (5 bases). Germline V gene sequence: CDR1 MDHEN, CDR2 SYDVKM. The CDR3 has 12 residues. The V end lost 6 bases, the J end lost 2 bases, and 8 bases lay between the germline ends. The CDR3 DNA follows: TGTGCCAGCAGCACCGGGACCTACGAGCAGTACTTC. Translation: CASSTGTYEQYF.

The chain carries TRBV4-1 and TRBJ1-3, with D hard to call. The CDR3 length is 15 residues. Trimming shortened V by 1 base and J by 3 bases, and 10 bases separated the two germline ends. CDR1 and CDR2 from the germline V gene are MGHRA and YSYEKL. CDR3 loop: CASSQVPGIGNTIYF. The CDR3 DNA sequence: TGCGCCAGCAGCCAAGTCCCGGGTATTGGAAACACCATATATTTT.

With regard to this clone: This CDR3 is also generated by other DNA sequences in the sample. CDR3 region: CASSLEQGTDTQYF. The CDR3 region has the DNA TGTGCCAGCAGCTTGGAACAGGGGACAGATACGCAGTATTTT. V gene TRBV5-6 combines with J gene TRBJ2-3; 7 bases map to TRBD1. From germline, CDR1 is SGHDT and CDR2 YYEEEE. Losses at the gene ends were 0 bases for V and 3 bases for J; bases not matched to a gene: 1. This CDR3 region has 14 residues.

This clone showed up just a few times. One junction end disagrees with the germline gene, perhaps due to a read error. This chain joins TRBV5-4 and TRBJ2-3; 9 bases align to TRBD2. The CDR3 totals 15 residues. Per germline, CDR1 SGHNT and CDR2 YYREEE (reference sequence). CDR3 amino acids: CATSPKREVSDTQYF. DNA of the CDR3: TGTGCCACCAGCCCTAAGCGGGAGGTGTCAGATACGCAGTATTTT. The variable domain in full, with the rest retrieved from reference TRBV5-4 and TRBJ2-3, is ETGVTQSPTHLIKTRGQQVTLRCSSQSGHNTVSWYQQALGQGPQFIFQYYREEENGRGNFPPRFSGLQFPNYSSELNVNALELDDSALYLCATSPKREVSDTQYFGPGTRLTVL.